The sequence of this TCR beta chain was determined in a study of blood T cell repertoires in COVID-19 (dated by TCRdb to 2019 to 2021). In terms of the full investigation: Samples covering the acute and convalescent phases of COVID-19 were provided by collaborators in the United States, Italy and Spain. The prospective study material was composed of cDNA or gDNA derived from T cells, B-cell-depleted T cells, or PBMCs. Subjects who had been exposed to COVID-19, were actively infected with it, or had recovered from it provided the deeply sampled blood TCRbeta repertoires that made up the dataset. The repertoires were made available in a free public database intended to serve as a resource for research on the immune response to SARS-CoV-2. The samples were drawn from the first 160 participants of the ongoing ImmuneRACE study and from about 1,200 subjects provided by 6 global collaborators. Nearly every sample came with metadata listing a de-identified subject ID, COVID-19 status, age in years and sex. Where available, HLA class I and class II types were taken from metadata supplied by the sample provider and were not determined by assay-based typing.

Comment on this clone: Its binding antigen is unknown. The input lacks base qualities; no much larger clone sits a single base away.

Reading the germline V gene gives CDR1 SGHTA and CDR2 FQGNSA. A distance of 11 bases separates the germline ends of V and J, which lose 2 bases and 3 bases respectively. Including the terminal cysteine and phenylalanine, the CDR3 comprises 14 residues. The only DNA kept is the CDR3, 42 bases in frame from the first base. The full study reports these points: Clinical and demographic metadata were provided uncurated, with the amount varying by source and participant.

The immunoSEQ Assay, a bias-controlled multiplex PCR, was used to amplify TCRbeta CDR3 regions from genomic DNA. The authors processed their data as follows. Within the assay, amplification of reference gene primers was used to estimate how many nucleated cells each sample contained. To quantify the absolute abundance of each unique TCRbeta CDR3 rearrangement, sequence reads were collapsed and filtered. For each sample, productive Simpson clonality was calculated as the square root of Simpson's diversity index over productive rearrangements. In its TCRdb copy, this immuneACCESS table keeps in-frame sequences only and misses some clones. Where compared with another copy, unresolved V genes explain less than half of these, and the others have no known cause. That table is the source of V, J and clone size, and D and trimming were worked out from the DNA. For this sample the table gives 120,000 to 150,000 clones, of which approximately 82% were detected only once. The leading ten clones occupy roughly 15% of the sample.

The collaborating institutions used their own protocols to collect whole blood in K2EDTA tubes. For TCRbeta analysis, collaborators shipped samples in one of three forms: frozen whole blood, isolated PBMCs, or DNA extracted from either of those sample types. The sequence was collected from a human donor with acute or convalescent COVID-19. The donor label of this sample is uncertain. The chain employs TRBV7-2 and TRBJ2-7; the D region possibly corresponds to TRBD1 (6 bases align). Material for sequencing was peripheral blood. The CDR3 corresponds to CASSLSGGDYEQYF. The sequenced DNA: TGTGCCAGCAGCTTAAGTGGGGGCGACTACGAGCAGTACTTC.